Included here is one TCR beta chain sequence, with context. The antigen it recognizes is unknown. This sample stems from a study of cytomegalovirus exposure and HLA in healthy donors (dated by TCRdb to the late 2010s). In terms of the full investigation: According to an earlier analysis of 450 to 650 of the donors, 150 million to 200 million T cells yielded roughly 110 million unique TCR beta sequences and 276 Gb of sequence data. Approximately 300 gigabases of sequencing data and roughly 90 million unique TCR sequences were included in an early release covering 500 to 750 HLA-typed donors. The genetic ancestry cluster associated with self-reported Caucasian donors included 81% of the 398 genotyped donors. The aim of the study was to test whether cataloging public T cell receptors could identify signatures of past pathogen exposure. Using immunosequencing, the study profiled T cell repertoires from 550 to 750 subjects and related those repertoires to cytomegalovirus serostatus. Along with the roughly 710-subject first cohort, a separate validation cohort of over 90 different subjects was used. To predict cytomegalovirus infection status, the study combined high-throughput TCR immunosequencing, statistical association of individual TCRs with disease status, and machine learning. A later analysis re-examined previously published TCR beta repertoires from roughly 650 donors and added high-resolution HLA genotyping to investigate patterns of TCR occurrence. Rather than drawing on any new phenotypic data, the later analysis identified candidate immune exposures from TCR beta sequences and the way those sequences occurred across donors. In an earlier analysis of 500 to 650 of the donors, high-throughput TCR beta sequencing was used to judge whether each TCR beta V gene segment behaved as functional or pseudogenic. Donor age, sex, ethnicity and CMV serostatus were compiled alongside the repertoire data. In a later genetic analysis, genome-wide SNP genotypes for about 55% of the roughly 670 donors were used, and that subset was treated as a discovery cohort. All discovery cohort repertoires had been generated using a single sequencing platform. HLA typing covered class I and class II loci at four-digit resolution. Typing coverage differed by locus: A, B, C, DRB1 and DQB1 were typed in roughly 620-630 donors, DQA1 in 522, DPA1 in 600 to 610, and DPB1 in around 490. Five DR-DQ haplotypes were treated as single units for association and clustering because of strong linkage in the cohort. Among a few hundred genotyped donors of the cohort, an average of approximately 250,000 unique TCR beta nucleotide sequences were sequenced per donor, around 18% of them non-productive. What the work shows at the level of the full study, not this receptor alone: According to a later genetic analysis, donors in an Asian-associated ancestry cluster had fewer N-insertions in productive TCRs than the approximately 700-donor mean. While some public TCRs were present in many individuals, most TCR sequences turned up only very rarely across donors. According to a later analysis, most CMV-associated TCR beta chains appeared to be HLA-restricted, and the HLA associations seemed to be driven largely by CMV exposure. Strong co-occurrence of HLA alleles, especially DR and DQ, made assigning TCR associations to individual alleles difficult. In the study, approximately 150 TCR beta chains were listed as associated with cytomegalovirus. A further reported finding was that TCR beta sequences accurately predicted the HLA-A and HLA-B alleles for most subjects in the first cohort. Over 15 rarely observed V segments, including chromosome 9 orphons, were excluded from the earlier analysis of approximately 600 of the donors because counts were too low. Some IMGT-functional V segments, including TRBV6-2 and TRBV6-3, could not be told apart with the 87-base-pair reads, so those segments were excluded. Sequencing depth was assumed to be roughly uniform across donors in the presence/absence analyses, though that assumption may not hold. In a later analysis, the rate of TCR association differed among HLA loci, with DRB1 alleles having the most associated TCRs and HLA-C alleles having the fewest. This cohort had only TCR beta chains sequenced, and the lack of alpha or paired-chain data limited which features could be detected. Cytomegalovirus status was reported to be diagnosed by the classifier with high specificity and sensitivity in both the original and validation cohorts. Broadly in line with IMGT annotations, most TCR beta V segments showed up in productive rearrangements about 87% or about 30% of the time in an earlier analysis of roughly 590 of the donors. For the cohort, immune exposure information was limited to CMV serostatus. A later analysis associated 16,951 TCR beta sequences with specific HLA alleles at a false discovery rate of 0.05. According to the authors, the approach could potentially be generalized to other disease states and immunological phenotypes. A few of the identified cytomegalovirus-associated TCR beta chains were confirmed in vitro to be specific for cytomegalovirus antigens. Correlated functional status among segregating V segments might reflect linkage disequilibrium, but an unknown experimental factor could not be ruled out. An association between a missense DCLRE1C variant and V-gene and J-gene trimming of TCR beta chains was found in a later genetic analysis and replicated in an independent cohort. Because HLA typing was missing for some donors at each locus, association tests included only the typed subset. A later analysis found that HLA-associated TCR beta chains were more clonally expanded and had lower generation probabilities than equally common non-associated chains. A cluster of highly shared sequence variants was judged likely to be a technical artifact of the sequencing pipeline. A later analysis reported that several top co-occurrence clusters appeared linked to parvovirus B19, influenza, CMV and Epstein-Barr virus.

Library preparation was by the immunoSEQ multiplex PCR assay. The multiplex PCR relied on a mix of 60 forward primers for TCR Vbeta segments and 13 reverse primers for TCR Jbeta segments. Amplification of the CDR3 region of rearranged TCR beta genes was performed with a multiplex PCR assay on genomic DNA. Amplified TCR beta libraries were sequenced as 87-base-pair reads on the Illumina HiSeq System. Regarding the original processing steps: Across the 670 or so repertoires, a later analysis counted tens of millions of unique TCR beta chains, approximately 10 million of which were shared by at least two donors. A nearest-neighbor algorithm error-corrected the raw reads and collapsed the reads into unique sequences, merging closely related sequences to remove PCR and sequencing errors. V, D and J gene segments were assigned by aligning CDR3 sequences to IMGT reference sequences. Each retained sequence needed at least a six-nucleotide match to both a V gene segment and a J gene segment. Rearrangements were called productive when the CDR3 lacked stop codons and stayed in frame with V and J; all others were non-productive. Following IMGT convention, CDR3 was defined as the stretch from the second conserved V-encoded cysteine to the conserved J-encoded phenylalanine. Sequences without an unambiguous match to a single V gene segment were excluded from the earlier analysis of over 500 of the donors. An earlier analysis of a few hundred of the donors called V segments functional above 56.7% productive rearrangements and segregating when the between-donor standard deviation exceeded 5%. A statistical classification framework was developed to diagnose cytomegalovirus status using the catalog of TCR beta chain sequences. In a later analysis, V and J genes were assigned by comparing TCR nucleotide sequences against IMGT/GENE-DB human TR gene sequences. The TCRdist pipeline was used in a later analysis to assign CDR3 sequences and most-parsimonious VDJ recombination scenarios. A later analysis defined each TCR beta chain by its CDR3 amino acid sequence plus V-gene family, and excluded reads lacking a unique V-gene family. As a way to deal with suspected cross-contamination and a sequencing artifact, a later analysis dropped 450 to 600 nucleotide sequences that were highly shared and had low generation probability. In a later analysis, a clonal expansion index was calculated for each public chain from normalized within-repertoire ranks of inferred template counts. Generation probabilities in a later analysis came from a VDJ recombination model fitted to out-of-frame rearrangements, and those results were checked against IGoR. In a later analysis, hypergeometric tests were used to score TCR-TCR, TCR-HLA and TCR-CMV co-occurrence, with a repertoire-size bias correction applied to TCR pairs. False discovery rates were estimated in a later analysis by permuting HLA or CMV assignments 20 times. In a later analysis, co-occurring TCRs were grouped with DBSCAN, and TCRdist sequence similarity was added when clustering was performed within HLA-allele-positive subsets. Repertoires with fewer than 30,000 or more than 120,000 public chains, plus five repertoires with anomalous nucleotide sharing, were excluded from co-occurrence clustering. In its TCRdb copy, this immuneACCESS table keeps in-frame sequences only and misses some clones. Where compared with another copy, unresolved V genes explain less than half of these, and the others have no known cause. V, J and clone size were drawn from that table, and D and trimming were deduced from the DNA. In this sample's table one finds 85,000 to 110,000 clones. The ten largest account for approximately 3.7% of the sample.

CDR1 and CDR2 were assigned from the germline V gene as SGHVS and FNYEAQ. The CDR3 spans 14 residues, from the cysteine through the phenylalanine. The sequence is cut down to CDR3 DNA, 42 bases in frame from base 1. Trimming takes 5 bases from V and 0 bases from J, and the germline ends sit 10 bases apart. The cohort comprised some 700 healthy bone marrow donors. All cohort members were sampled while nominally healthy, although unrecorded immune exposures were likely present. The donor tested CMV seronegative, placing the donor among the 350 or so seronegative members of the cohort. A peripheral blood sample was provided by each donor, and peripheral blood mononuclear cells were used for TCR beta sequencing. Genomic DNA extraction from the blood cell samples was performed with the Qiagen DNeasy Blood Extraction Kit.

The material sequenced was PBMCs. This TCR came from a man between 40 and 49 years old in good health and CMV-seronegative. The chain is encoded by TRBV7-6 joined to TRBJ1-2; the D gene is not confidently resolved. The CDR3 amino acid sequence is: CASSPRLANYGYTF. The nucleotide sequence reads as follows: TGTGCCAGCAGCCCTCGACTCGCTAACTATGGCTACACCTTC.